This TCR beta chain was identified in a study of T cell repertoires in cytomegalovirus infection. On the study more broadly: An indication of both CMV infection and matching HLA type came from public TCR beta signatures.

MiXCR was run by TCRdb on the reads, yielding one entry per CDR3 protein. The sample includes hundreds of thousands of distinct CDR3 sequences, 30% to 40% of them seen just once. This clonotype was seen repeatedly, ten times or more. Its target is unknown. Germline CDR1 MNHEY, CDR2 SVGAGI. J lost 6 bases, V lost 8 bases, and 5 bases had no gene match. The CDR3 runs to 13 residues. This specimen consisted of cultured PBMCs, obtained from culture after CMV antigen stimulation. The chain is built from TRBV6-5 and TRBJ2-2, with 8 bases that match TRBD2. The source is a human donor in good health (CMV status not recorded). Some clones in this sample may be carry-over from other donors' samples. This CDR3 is CASASGWSGELFF. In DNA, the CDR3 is TGTGCCAGCGCTAGCGGGTGGTCCGGGGAGCTGTTTTTT.